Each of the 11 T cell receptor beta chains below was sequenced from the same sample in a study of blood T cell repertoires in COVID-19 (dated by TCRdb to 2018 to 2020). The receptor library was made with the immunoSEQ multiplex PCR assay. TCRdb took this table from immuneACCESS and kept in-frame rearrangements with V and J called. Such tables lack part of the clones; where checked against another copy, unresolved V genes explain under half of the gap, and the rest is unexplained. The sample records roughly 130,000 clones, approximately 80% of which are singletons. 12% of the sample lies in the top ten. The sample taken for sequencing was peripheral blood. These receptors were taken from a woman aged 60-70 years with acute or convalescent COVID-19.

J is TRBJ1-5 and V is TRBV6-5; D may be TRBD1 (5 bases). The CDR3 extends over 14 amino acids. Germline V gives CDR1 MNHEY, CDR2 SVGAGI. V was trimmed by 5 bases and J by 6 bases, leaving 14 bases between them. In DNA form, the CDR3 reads TGTGCCAGCAGTAGGGGAGGGTATAGTCAGCCCCAGCATTTT. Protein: CASSRGGYSQPQHF.

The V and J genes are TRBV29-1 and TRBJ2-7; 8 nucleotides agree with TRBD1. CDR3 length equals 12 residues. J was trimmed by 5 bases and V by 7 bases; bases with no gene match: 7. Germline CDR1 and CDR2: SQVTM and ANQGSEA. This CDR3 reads CSAETGEHEQYF. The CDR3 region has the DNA TGCAGCGCAGAGACAGGGGAGCACGAGCAGTACTTC.

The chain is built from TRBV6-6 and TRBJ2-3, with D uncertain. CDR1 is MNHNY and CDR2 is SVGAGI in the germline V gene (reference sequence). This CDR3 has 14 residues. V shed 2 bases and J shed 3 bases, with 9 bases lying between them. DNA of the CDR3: TGTGCCAGCAGTTACCCCAGCAGGACAGATACGCAGTATTTT. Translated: CASSYPSRTDTQYF.

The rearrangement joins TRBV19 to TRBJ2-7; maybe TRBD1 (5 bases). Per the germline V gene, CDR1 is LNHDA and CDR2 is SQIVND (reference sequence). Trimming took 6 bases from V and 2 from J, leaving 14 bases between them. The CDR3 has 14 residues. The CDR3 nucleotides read TGTGCCAGTAGCGATCAGGGTCGGGCCTACGAGCAGTACTTC. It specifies CASSDQGRAYEQYF. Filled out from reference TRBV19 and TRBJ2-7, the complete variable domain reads DGGITQSPKYLFRKEGQNVTLSCEQNLNHDAMYWYRQDPGQGLRLIYYSQIVNDFQKGDIAEGYSVSREKKESFPLTVTSAQKNPTAFYLCASSDQGRAYEQYFGPGTRLTVT.

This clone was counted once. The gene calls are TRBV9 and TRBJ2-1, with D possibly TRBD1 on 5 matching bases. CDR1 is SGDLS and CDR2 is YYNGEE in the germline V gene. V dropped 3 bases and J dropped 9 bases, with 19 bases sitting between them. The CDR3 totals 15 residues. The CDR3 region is CASSATQGNYVEQFF. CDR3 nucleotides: TGTGCCAGCAGCGCTACGCAGGGTAACTACGTTGAGCAGTTCTTC.

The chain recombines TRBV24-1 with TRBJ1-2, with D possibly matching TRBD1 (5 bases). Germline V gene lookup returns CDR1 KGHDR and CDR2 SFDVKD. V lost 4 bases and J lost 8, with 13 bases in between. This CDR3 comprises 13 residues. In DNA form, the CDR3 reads TGTGCCACCAGTGACTTCGACAGCGGGGGCTACACCTTC. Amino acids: CATSDFDSGGYTF.

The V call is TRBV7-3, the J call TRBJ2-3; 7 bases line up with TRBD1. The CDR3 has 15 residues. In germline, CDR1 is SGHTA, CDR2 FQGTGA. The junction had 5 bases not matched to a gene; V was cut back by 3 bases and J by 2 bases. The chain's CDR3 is CASSLTGQPTDTQYF. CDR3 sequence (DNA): TGTGCCAGCAGCTTGACAGGGCAACCCACAGATACGCAGTATTTT.

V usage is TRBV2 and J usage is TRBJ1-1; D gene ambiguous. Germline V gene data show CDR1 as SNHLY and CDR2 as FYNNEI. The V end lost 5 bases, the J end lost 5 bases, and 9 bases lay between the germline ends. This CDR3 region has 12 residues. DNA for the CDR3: TGTGCCAGCAGTATGTCCGGGACTGAAGCTTTCTTT. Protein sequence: CASSMSGTEAFF.

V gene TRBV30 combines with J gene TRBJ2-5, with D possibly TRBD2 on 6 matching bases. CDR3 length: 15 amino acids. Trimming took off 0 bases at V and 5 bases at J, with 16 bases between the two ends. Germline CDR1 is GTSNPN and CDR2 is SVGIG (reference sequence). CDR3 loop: CAWSVGAGGRETQYF. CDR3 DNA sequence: TGTGCCTGGAGTGTAGGAGCGGGCGGGCGGGAGACCCAGTACTTC.

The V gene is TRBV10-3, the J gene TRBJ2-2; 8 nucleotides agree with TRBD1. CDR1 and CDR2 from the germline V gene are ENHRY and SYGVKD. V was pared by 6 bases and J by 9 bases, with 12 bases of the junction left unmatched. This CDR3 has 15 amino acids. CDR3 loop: CAISSPGQGGRELFF. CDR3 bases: TGTGCCATCAGCTCTCCCGGACAGGGAGGACGGGAGCTGTTTTTT.

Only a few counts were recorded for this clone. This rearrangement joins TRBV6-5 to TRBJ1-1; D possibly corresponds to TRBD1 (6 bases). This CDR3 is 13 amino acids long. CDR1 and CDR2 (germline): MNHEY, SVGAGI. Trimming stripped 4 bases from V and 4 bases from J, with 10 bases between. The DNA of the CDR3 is TGTGCCAGCAGTTCACGGACAGCCACTGAAGCTTTCTTT. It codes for CASSSRTATEAFF.